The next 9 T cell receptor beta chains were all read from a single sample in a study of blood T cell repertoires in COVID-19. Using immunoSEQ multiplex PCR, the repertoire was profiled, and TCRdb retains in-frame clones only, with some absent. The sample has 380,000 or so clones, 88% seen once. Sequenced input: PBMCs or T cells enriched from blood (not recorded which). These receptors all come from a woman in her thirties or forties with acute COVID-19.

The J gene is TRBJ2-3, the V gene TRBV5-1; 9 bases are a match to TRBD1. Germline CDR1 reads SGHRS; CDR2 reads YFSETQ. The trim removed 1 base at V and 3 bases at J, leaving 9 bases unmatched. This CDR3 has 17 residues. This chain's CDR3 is CASSLRPGTGLTDTQYF. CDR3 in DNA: TGCGCCAGCAGCTTGAGACCCGGGACAGGGTTGACAGATACGCAGTATTTT.

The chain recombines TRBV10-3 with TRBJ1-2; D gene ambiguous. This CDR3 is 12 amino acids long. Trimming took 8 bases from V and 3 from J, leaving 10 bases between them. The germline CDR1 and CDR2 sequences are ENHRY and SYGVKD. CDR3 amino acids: CAIVVGDYGYTF. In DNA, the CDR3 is TGTGCCATCGTAGTGGGCGACTATGGCTACACCTTC.

The CDR3: CASSTRVVGTEAFF. The CDR3 coding sequence is TGCGCCAGCAGCACTAGGGTCGTGGGCACTGAAGCTTTCTTT. This chain joins TRBV5-1 and TRBJ1-1; no clear D gene. The germline V gene has CDR1 SGHRS and CDR2 YFSETQ. The CDR3 runs 14 residues. V was clipped by 4 bases and J by 4 bases, with 14 bases between them.

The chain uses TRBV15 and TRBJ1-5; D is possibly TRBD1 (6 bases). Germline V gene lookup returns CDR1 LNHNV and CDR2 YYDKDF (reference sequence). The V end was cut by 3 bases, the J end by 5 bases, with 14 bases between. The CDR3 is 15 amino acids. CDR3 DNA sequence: TGTGCCACCAGCAGCCTCTCTCCAGGGGATCAGCCCCAGCATTTT. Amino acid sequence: CATSSLSPGDQPQHF. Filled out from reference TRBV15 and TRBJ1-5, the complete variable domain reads DAMVIQNPRYQVTQFGKPVTLSCSQTLNHNVMYWYQQKSSQAPKLLFHYYDKDFNNEADTPDNFQSRRPNTSFCFLDIRSPGLGDTAMYLCATSSLSPGDQPQHFGDGTRLSIL.

The CDR3 spells CASSPDTYGYTF. Here the CDR3 DNA reads TGTGCCAGTAGTCCGGACACCTATGGCTACACCTTC. V and J are TRBV19 and TRBJ1-2; D perhaps matches TRBD1 (5 bases). This CDR3 comprises 12 residues. V was clipped by 5 bases and J by 4 bases, with 8 bases between them. Germline V CDR1 and CDR2: LNHDA, SQIVND (reference sequence).

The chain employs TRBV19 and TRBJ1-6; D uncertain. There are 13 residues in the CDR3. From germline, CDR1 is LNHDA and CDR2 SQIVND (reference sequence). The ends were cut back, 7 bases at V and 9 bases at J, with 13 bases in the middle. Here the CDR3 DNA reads TGTGCCAGTAAGGAGGGAGCCGGTTCACCCCTCCACTTT. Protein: CASKEGAGSPLHF.

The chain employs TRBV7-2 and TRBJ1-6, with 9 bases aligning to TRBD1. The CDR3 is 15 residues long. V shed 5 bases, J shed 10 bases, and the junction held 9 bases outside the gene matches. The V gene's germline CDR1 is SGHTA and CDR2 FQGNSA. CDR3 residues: CASSPRGQGDSPLHF. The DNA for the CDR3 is TGTGCCAGCAGCCCCAGGGGACAGGGTGACTCACCCCTCCACTTT.

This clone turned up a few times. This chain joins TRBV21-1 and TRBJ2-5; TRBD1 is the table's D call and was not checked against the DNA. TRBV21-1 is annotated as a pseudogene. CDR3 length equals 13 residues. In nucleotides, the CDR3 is TGTGCCAGCAGCCCACCCAGGGCTGAGACCCAGTACTTC. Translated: CASSPPRAETQYF.

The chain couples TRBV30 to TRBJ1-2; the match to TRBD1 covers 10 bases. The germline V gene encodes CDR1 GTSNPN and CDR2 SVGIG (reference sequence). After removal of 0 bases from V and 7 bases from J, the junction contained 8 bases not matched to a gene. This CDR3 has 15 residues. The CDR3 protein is CAWSVWDRGGGGYTF. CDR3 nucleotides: TGTGCCTGGAGTGTATGGGACAGGGGAGGAGGTGGCTACACCTTC.